This T cell receptor beta chain was recorded in a study of T-cell memory formation after mild COVID-19. Study results and caveats: The study found contracting CD4+ clones mainly in CM and EM and contracting CD8+ clones in EMRA. Later expanders leaned toward CD4+, whereas clones contracting from day 15 to 85 were balanced CD4/CD8.

This clonotype occurred a few times. What it binds is unknown. TCRdb independently ran MiXCR on the 5' RACE reads; one entry per CDR3 protein. This sample has 450,000 to 650,000 distinct CDR3 sequences, with about 20% found just once. The trim removed 5 bases at V and 6 bases at J, leaving 32 bases unmatched. This CDR3 spans 22 amino acids. Germline CDR1 is SEHNR and CDR2 is FQNEAQ (reference sequence). Sample: PBMCs or a T cell subset sorted from them (not recorded which). This TCR came from an adult woman who had mild COVID-19 (a few samples of this study predate the infection). Cell type and time point are not known. V and J are TRBV7-9 and TRBJ1-1; 8 bases fit TRBD1. The CDR3 region is CASSPTPGQALSHTTRIPEAFF. The CDR3 DNA is TGTGCCAGCAGCCCCACACCGGGACAGGCTCTTTCCCACACTACTCGGATCCCTGAAGCTTTCTTT.